This entry concerns a single T cell receptor (beta chain). This CDR3 spans 15 amino acids. Trimming took 4 bases from V and 4 from J; bases not matched to a gene: 10. CDR1 and CDR2 from the germline V gene are MNHEY and SVGAGI. The data derive from a study of cytomegalovirus exposure and HLA in healthy donors. Amplification used 60 Vbeta primers and 13 Jbeta primers. Produced via immunoSEQ multiplex PCR; TCRdb's table is partial and in-frame only. The sample shows under 100,000 clones, about 80% of them seen only once. Sample: PBMCs. This TCR derives from a man aged 25 to 40 in good health and CMV-seronegative. The rearrangement uses TRBV6-5 and TRBJ2-7, with 7 bases lining up with TRBD2. CDR3 nucleotide sequence: TGTGCCAGCAGTTTTTCCAGGTGGGAGGGGTACGAGCAGTACTTC. This encodes CASSFSRWEGYEQYF.